This TCR beta chain was captured in a study of blood T cell repertoires in COVID-19. V lost 8 bases, J lost 4 bases, and 6 bases stayed unmatched. The CDR3 loop spans 13 amino acids. Germline loops: CDR1 SGHAT, CDR2 FQNNGV. The method was immunoSEQ multiplex PCR; TCRdb's version includes in-frame clones alone and lacks a portion of them. The sample comprises 150,000 or so clones, around 89% of which are singletons, and under 15% rests with the top ten. This chain links TRBV11-2 with TRBJ2-7; 9 nucleotides agree with TRBD2. The sequence was obtained from a man between 18 and 29 years old with COVID-19, enrolled during active disease. The sequencing input was peripheral blood. CDR3 in DNA: TGTGCCAGCGCGCGGGAGGGATGGTACGAGCAGTACTTC. Protein product: CASAREGWYEQYF.